A single T cell receptor (beta chain) is shown here with its context. Antigen: not known. This specimen belongs to a study of shared clonotypes between healthy human individuals. The CDR3 spans 15 residues. Deletions cut 5 bases from V and 1 base from J, with 12 bases between. Germline assignment: CDR1 SGHRS and CDR2 YFSETQ. CD45RO-negative CD8 cells positively selected for CCR7 made up the naive population, which excluded terminally differentiated effector memory CD45RA+ cells. Whole-study results and caveats: It was the non-shared clonotypes that had lower generation probabilities than clonotypes shared by all four donors.

Sequencing was at deep level. Produced via immunoSEQ multiplex PCR; TCRdb's table is partial and in-frame only. The sample holds about 2.1 million clones, around 93% seen once. This chain connects TRBV5-1 to TRBJ2-2; D might be TRBD2 (6 bases). Material: naive CD8+ T cells from PBMCs. This TCR derives from a man aged 18 to 29 in good health. Some clones in this sample may be carry-over from other donors' samples. The CDR3 sequence: CASSVGRENTGELFF. Here the CDR3 DNA reads TGCGCCAGCAGTGTAGGGCGGGAGAACACCGGGGAGCTGTTTTTT. The whole variable domain, remainder taken from reference TRBV5-1 and TRBJ2-2, is KAGVTQTPRYLIKTRGQQVTLSCSPISGHRSVSWYQQTPGQGLQFLFEYFSETQRNKGNFPGRFSGRQFSNSRSEMNVSTLELGDSALYLCASSVGRENTGELFFGEGSRLTVL.